The 25 T cell receptor beta chains in this list originate from one sample, sequenced in a study of control samples from healthy donors and cancer patients. Method: immunoSEQ multiplex PCR; TCRdb's copy keeps in-frame clones and lacks some. The sample consists of over 150,000 clones, approximately 95% of them appearing once. Material: blood. The receptors were sampled from a man between 18 and 35 years old in good health.

The chain links TRBV19 to TRBJ1-5; possible D gene TRBD1, 5 bases. This CDR3 comprises 16 residues. Per the germline V gene, CDR1 is LNHDA and CDR2 is SQIVND (reference sequence). V lost 1 base and J lost 2, with 12 bases in between. The CDR3 DNA is TGTGCCAGTAGTATAGTTAGTCAGGGAGGCAATCAGCCCCAGCATTTT. This codes for CASSIVSQGGNQPQHF.

This rearrangement joins TRBV20-1 to TRBJ1-6; D is unresolved. Per the germline V gene, CDR1 is DFQATT and CDR2 is SNEGSKA (reference sequence). The V end lost 3 bases, the J end lost 5 bases, and 11 bases lay between the germline ends. CDR3 size: 14 residues. CDR3 loop: CSASLLRNNSPLHF. CDR3 bases: TGCAGTGCTAGTCTTCTGCGGAATAATTCACCCCTCCACTTT.

The chain is built from TRBV5-4 and TRBJ1-2; D remains ambiguous. This CDR3 spans 12 amino acids. The germline CDR1 and CDR2 sequences are SGHNT and YYREEE (reference sequence). Trimming shortened V by 2 bases and J by 6 bases, and 8 bases separated the two germline ends. CDR3 region: CASSFHSDGYTF. The CDR3 bases are TGTGCCAGCAGCTTCCATTCGGATGGCTACACCTTC.

A word on this clone: Other nucleotide sequences from this sample produce the same CDR3. The chain links TRBV18 to TRBJ2-2; D unresolved. CDR1 and CDR2 (germline): KGHSH, LQKENI. Between the trimmed V and J ends, which lost 0 bases and 0 bases, there was a span of 8 bases. This CDR3 has 16 amino acids. The CDR3 region is CASSPPVGTNTGELFF. The CDR3, as DNA: TGTGCCAGCTCACCACCGGTAGGAACGAACACCGGGGAGCTGTTTTTT.

The chain is built from TRBV7-3 and TRBJ2-3, with 12 positions matching TRBD2. The CDR3 runs to 16 residues. Looked up from germline, CDR1 is SGHTA and CDR2 is FQGTGA. V shed 2 bases and J 6 bases; nucleotides not matched to a gene: 6. The CDR3 is CASSLGLAGGPDTQYF. CDR3 nucleotides: TGTGCCAGCAGCTTAGGGCTAGCGGGGGGGCCGGATACGCAGTATTTT.

The chain carries TRBV15 and TRBJ1-3, with D uncertain. This CDR3 comprises 17 residues. Germline V gives CDR1 LNHNV, CDR2 YYDKDF (reference sequence). V was pared by 4 bases and J by 0 bases, with 16 bases between. The CDR3, as DNA: TGTGCCACCAGCAAGTGGGGTGGAGCAAGCTCTGGAAACACCATATATTTT. Translating gives CATSKWGGASSGNTIYF.

The chain links TRBV7-9 to TRBJ1-5, with TRBD1 identical over 8 bases. CDR3 size: 13 residues. With 3 bases clipped from V and 5 bases from J, the junction kept 0 bases outside the gene matches. Germline CDR1 reads SEHNR; CDR2 reads FQNEAQ (reference sequence). The CDR3 DNA sequence: TGTGCCAGCAGCTTGGACAGGGATCAGCCCCAGCATTTT. Encoded protein: CASSLDRDQPQHF.

This rearrangement joins TRBV9 to TRBJ1-5, with 9 bases aligning to TRBD1. Germline V gene lookup returns CDR1 SGDLS and CDR2 YYNGEE. The CDR3 is 14 amino acids. Trimming removed 3 bases from V and 7 bases from J; junction bases left unmatched: 5. The CDR3 region is CASSAGQGRQPQHF. The CDR3 DNA reads TGTGCCAGCAGCGCAGGACAGGGGAGACAGCCCCAGCATTTT.

A single count supports this clone. This chain links TRBV10-3 with TRBJ1-3; no firm D call. Germline assignment: CDR1 ENHRY and CDR2 SYGVKD. The length of the CDR3 is 15 residues. V lost 3 bases to trimming and J lost 0 bases, with 9 bases between them. The CDR3 protein is CAISELGSSGNTIYF. The DNA of the CDR3 is TGTGCCATCAGTGAATTAGGATCCTCTGGAAACACCATATATTTT.

This clone occurred once. The genes are TRBV5-1 and TRBJ2-7, with D unclear. The CDR3 loop spans 14 amino acids. Germline V gene lookup returns CDR1 SGHRS and CDR2 YFSETQ. Trimming removed 0 bases at V and 0 bases at J, with 7 bases between. The CDR3 here is CASSLDPSSYEQYF. The CDR3 DNA reads TGCGCCAGCAGCTTGGACCCGAGCTCCTACGAGCAGTACTTC. Based on the CDR3 plus reference TRBV5-1 and TRBJ2-7, the full variable domain is KAGVTQTPRYLIKTRGQQVTLSCSPISGHRSVSWYQQTPGQGLQFLFEYFSETQRNKGNFPGRFSGRQFSNSRSEMNVSTLELGDSALYLCASSLDPSSYEQYFGPGTRLTVT.

The chain has TRBV29-1 and TRBJ1-2, with D tentatively TRBD1 (5 bases). Germline V lookup: CDR1 SQVTM, CDR2 ANQGSEA. The CDR3 loop spans 14 amino acids. The V end lost 0 bases, the J end lost 6 bases, and 14 bases lay between the germline ends. The CDR3, as DNA: TGCAGCGTTGAAGAGTTCCCGGGGGGAGATGGCTACACCTTC. Protein product: CSVEEFPGGDGYTF.

The chain recombines TRBV28 with TRBJ1-4; tentatively, D is TRBD1 (6 bases). V was shortened by 5 bases and J by 5 bases, with 9 bases between the two germline ends. Looked up from germline, CDR1 is MDHEN and CDR2 is SYDVKM. The CDR3 consists of 13 residues. In DNA, the CDR3 is TGTGCCAGCAGTGGACAGCCCAATGAAAAACTGTTTTTT. This sequence encodes CASSGQPNEKLFF. The entire variable domain, with the rest obtained from reference TRBV28 and TRBJ1-4, is as follows: DVKVTQSSRYLVKRTGEKVFLECVQDMDHENMFWYRQDPGLGLRLIYFSYDVKMKEKGDIPEGYSVSREKKERFSLILESASTNQTSMYLCASSGQPNEKLFFGSGTQLSVL.

V and J are TRBV5-5 and TRBJ2-7, with D possibly TRBD2 on 6 matching bases. Trimming removed 5 bases from V and 0 bases from J, with 15 bases in between. CDR1 is SGHKS, CDR2 YYEKEE, per germline (reference sequence). This CDR3 spans 15 amino acids. The CDR3 nucleotides are TGTGCCAGCAGGGCAAGTGGGGGGATCTCCTACGAGCAGTACTTC. Translation gives CASRASGGISYEQYF.

The CDR3 loop reads CSVVTPVQRTDTQYF. The CDR3 coding sequence is TGCAGCGTTGTAACCCCGGTACAACGCACAGATACGCAGTATTTT. The chain joins TRBV29-1 to TRBJ2-3, with D hard to call. The CDR3 runs 15 residues. The V gene lost 4 bases and the J gene lost 1 base, with 15 bases spanning the gap. CDR1 and CDR2 (germline): SQVTM, ANQGSEA.

The chain uses TRBV5-1 and TRBJ2-7, with D perhaps matching TRBD1 (5 bases). V dropped 3 bases and J dropped 0 bases, with 13 bases sitting between them. Per germline, CDR1 SGHRS and CDR2 YFSETQ. This CDR3 is 15 amino acids long. The CDR3 bases are TGCGCCAGCAGCTGGGGCCAGGCCTCCTCCTACGAGCAGTACTTC. Translating it yields CASSWGQASSYEQYF.

This clone was seen more than once but under ten times. The DNA of the CDR3 is TGTGCCAGCAGTTGGGGACAGGGGAGTCAGCCCCAGCATTTT. This codes for CASSWGQGSQPQHF. The chain carries TRBV6-6 and TRBJ1-5, with 10 bases matching TRBD1. This CDR3 comprises 14 residues. Trimming removed 4 bases from V and 6 bases from J; junction bases left unmatched: 3. CDR1 is MNHNY and CDR2 is SVGAGI in the germline V gene (reference sequence).

This chain joins TRBV6-5 and TRBJ1-5; D is undetermined. Germline loops: CDR1 MNHEY, CDR2 SVGAGI. This CDR3 region has 14 residues. Trimming shortened V by 6 bases and J by 5 bases, and 14 bases separated the two germline ends. The CDR3 loop is CASRAYKRDQPQHF. Written as DNA, the CDR3 is TGTGCCAGCAGAGCCTATAAAAGGGATCAGCCCCAGCATTTT.

This chain links TRBV7-9 with TRBJ1-2; D remains ambiguous. Trimming took 7 bases from V and 1 from J, leaving 4 bases between them. CDR1 SEHNR and CDR2 FQNEAQ come from the germline V gene (reference sequence). The CDR3 is 11 residues long. The CDR3 DNA reads as TGTGCCAGCACCGATAACTATGGCTACACCTTC. As protein: CASTDNYGYTF.

The V call is TRBV25-1, the J call TRBJ1-3; no clear D gene. Germline values: CDR1 MGHDK, CDR2 SYGVNS. The V end lost 5 bases, the J end lost 3 bases, and 11 bases lay between the germline ends. There are 14 residues in the CDR3. The CDR3 DNA follows: TGTGCCAGCAGTAAAAAACACTTTGGAAACACCATATATTTT. Amino acids: CASSKKHFGNTIYF.

The V call is TRBV28, the J call TRBJ1-5, with D possibly TRBD1 on 5 matching bases. Trimming shortened V by 4 bases and J by 5 bases, and 12 bases separated the two germline ends. The CDR3 has 14 residues. Germline V lookup: CDR1 MDHEN, CDR2 SYDVKM. The CDR3 DNA reads TGTGCCAGCAGTTCCCGGGACCTCTATCAGCCCCAGCATTTT. Protein product: CASSSRDLYQPQHF.

The gene calls are TRBV6-2 or TRBV6-3 and TRBJ1-2; D unresolved. Trimming removed 3 bases at V and 4 bases at J, with 21 bases between. The CDR3 runs to 17 residues. Germline V gives CDR1 MNHEY, CDR2 SVGEGT. The CDR3 coding sequence is TGTGCCAGCAGTTATATCGCCGAGGCATCTGCTTTCTATGGCTACACCTTC. It yields the protein CASSYIAEASAFYGYTF.

V and J are TRBV7-9 and TRBJ1-1, with TRBD1 matching 7 bases. The V segment lost 6 bases and the J segment 4 bases; nucleotides outside the gene matches: 8. Per the germline V gene, CDR1 is SEHNR and CDR2 is FQNEAQ (reference sequence). This CDR3 spans 14 amino acids. CDR3 coding DNA: TGTGCCAGCAGTTCTAGACAGGGTGCCACTGAAGCTTTCTTT. Its translation is CASSSRQGATEAFF.

The chain has TRBV5-8 and TRBJ2-1; 8 bases fit TRBD1. This CDR3 comprises 14 residues. Trimming took 6 bases from V and 4 from J; bases not matched to a gene: 6. The germline gives CDR1 SGHTS, CDR2 YDEGEE. The DNA of the CDR3 is TGTGCCAGCAACCCGGGACAGGTATACAATGAGCAGTTCTTC. This codes for CASNPGQVYNEQFF.

The V call is TRBV5-1, the J call TRBJ2-2, with D possibly TRBD1 on 6 matching bases. V was trimmed by 4 bases and J by 7 bases, leaving 17 bases between them. This CDR3 has 15 amino acids. CDR1 SGHRS and CDR2 YFSETQ come from the germline V gene. This chain's CDR3 is CASSDPPGQIGELFF. The CDR3 DNA reads as TGCGCCAGCAGCGATCCACCCGGACAGATCGGGGAGCTGTTTTTT.

V and J are TRBV19 and TRBJ1-1, with D uncertain. The CDR3 extends over 16 amino acids. The germline gives CDR1 LNHDA, CDR2 SQIVND (reference sequence). With 4 bases removed from V and 0 bases from J, the gap between germline ends came to 15 bases. The CDR3 bases are TGTGCCAGTAGTAGCGGCGGATTATCCATGAACACTGAAGCTTTCTTT. Translating it yields CASSSGGLSMNTEAFF.